Listed here is a single TCR beta chain. The sample belongs to a study of tumor and adjacent non-tumor tissue in lung cancer. Turning to the study itself: Aged roughly 31 to 80 years, patients included roughly ten men and five or six women with stage I to III disease.

V shed 0 bases, J shed 2 bases, and the junction held 22 bases outside the gene matches. From germline, CDR1 is MNHNS and CDR2 SASEGT. The CDR3 extends over 22 amino acids. A modified ARM-PCR protocol with three rounds of nested PCR amplified TCRbeta. In TCRdb, the multiplex PCR reads were re-called with MiXCR into one record per CDR3 protein. Among 60,000 to 65,000 distinct CDR3 sequences listed, over 60% were seen once. RNA was extracted from bulk tissue without any cell sorting. The normal lung tissue was taken more than 3 cm from the tumor edge. What was sequenced was distant non-tumor lung tissue. The sequence derives from a man in his 70s with non-small cell lung cancer. J is TRBJ1-5 and V is TRBV6-1, with TRBD1 matching 7 bases. The CDR3 DNA follows: TGTGCCAGCAGTGAAGCACGGACGTGGGGGACAGACTCAGGGGTCGGCAATCAGCCCCAGCATTTT. Translated: CASSEARTWGTDSGVGNQPQHF.